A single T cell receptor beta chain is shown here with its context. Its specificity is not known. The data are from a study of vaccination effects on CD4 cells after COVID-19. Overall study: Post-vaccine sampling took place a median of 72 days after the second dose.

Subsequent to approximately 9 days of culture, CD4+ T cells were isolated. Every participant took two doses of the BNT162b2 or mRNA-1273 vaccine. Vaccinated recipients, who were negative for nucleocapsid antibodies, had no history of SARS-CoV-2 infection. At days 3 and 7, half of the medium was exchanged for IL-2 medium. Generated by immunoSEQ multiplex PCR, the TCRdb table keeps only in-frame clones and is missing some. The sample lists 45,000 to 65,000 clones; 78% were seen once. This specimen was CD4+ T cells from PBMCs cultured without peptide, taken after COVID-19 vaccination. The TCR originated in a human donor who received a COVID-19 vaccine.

The CDR3 sequence is CASGKGMGPQEKLFF. The CDR3 DNA reads as TGTGCCAGTGGCAAAGGGATGGGGCCTCAGGAAAAACTGTTTTTT. V is TRBV6-5 and J is TRBJ1-4; TRBD1 is a possible D gene (5 bases). The CDR3 loop spans 15 amino acids. In germline, CDR1 is MNHEY, CDR2 SVGAGI. Between the trimmed V and J ends, which lost 9 bases and 8 bases, there was a span of 22 bases.